This T cell receptor (beta chain) appears in the sequencing data of a study of long-term antiretroviral therapy in people with HIV (dated by TCRdb to between 2022 and 2023). Concerning the study at large: Collection of the earliest samples took place about a decade ahead of the 2015 WHO recommendation for immediate ART, at a time when ART was typically delayed until CD4 counts fell. The cohort contributed under 200 cryopreserved PBMC samples from 30 to 35 adults with confirmed HIV infection, collected serially over a mean of about 6 years (range 1-12). Whether ART initiation and durable HIV suppression were associated with changes in peripheral blood TRB repertoire composition and diversity was tested in a retrospective serial study. No cross-contamination during QIAcube processing was seen in test extractions of a monoclonal T-cell line run alongside a few dozen polyclonal samples. Eleven of the 30 participants with HIV were female. Beyond this particular receptor, the publication reports: Starting ART was linked to a significant rise in TRB diversity, yet even with long-term ART the diversity remained significantly lower than in transplant donor controls. Owing to limited PBMC availability, only the TCR beta chain was sequenced, without alpha chain pairing. Because pre-ART samples had limited cell numbers, unsorted PBMC were profiled rather than sorted CD4+ and CD8+ T cells. Expanded TRB clones identified before ART initiation dominated the repertoire across all time points, though the dominance fluctuated and decreased in many PLHIV after ART. The samples span the years 2004 to 2017, and the ART regimens used at that time may not be as effective as current regimens. No data were available on ART adherence, viral resistance or therapy changes, limiting inferences about post-ART repertoire changes. HIV repertoires had narrower CDR3 length ranges than controls, and the network structure suggested an antigen-experienced repertoire that shifted only slightly toward naive after ART.

As for this clone: Its antigen is not yet known. No per-base quality is available; no much larger clone lies one base away.

The immunoSEQ hsTCRB v3.0 assay was used at survey level resolution to sequence the TRB variable region. A depth of roughly 35,000-50,000 T-cell genomes per sample was targeted for TRB sequencing. An Illumina MiSeq with a v3 150-cycle kit was used to sequence the pooled TRB libraries. In the paper's pipeline: Analysis of repertoires was carried out in R inside a reproducible Nextflow workflow spanning QC, data transformation and analysis. LymphoSeq2, an R package for exploring AIRR-Seq data, was used to implement custom analyses. A handful of samples yielding fewer than 5000 total TRB sequences were excluded, leaving around 190 analyzed HIV repertoires. Among the approximately 200 retained HIV repertoires, roughly 60 were collected before ART initiation and approximately 130 were collected after ART initiation. Each repertoire was downsampled to 5000 TRB nucleotide sequences, and summary statistics were averaged across 100 downsampling iterations. TRB sequences were retained for analysis only if CDR3 regions of at least seven amino acids were present. Two measures captured diversity: a Shannon entropy-derived clonality score and the Gini coefficient. In the repertoire networks, any two of the top 5000 CDR3 amino acid sequences were linked whenever the two sequences differed by an edit distance of one. Antigen specificity groups and MHC restriction were predicted for TRB CDR3 amino acid sequences with GLIPH2. To flag known CMV, EBV, HIV or tissue antigen associations, CDR3 amino acid sequences were matched against VDJdb and McPAS-TCR. Pre-ART, post-ART and control groups were compared with Wilcoxon signed-rank tests and Holm-Bonferroni correction. TCRdb obtained this table from immuneACCESS and retained in-frame rearrangements with V and J assigned. These tables miss some clones; where compared with another copy, unresolved V genes account for less than half of the shortfall, and the remainder is unexplained. V and J calls and clone size follow that table, whereas D and trimming were derived from the DNA. For this sample the table gives about 16,000 clones, of which roughly 76% were detected only once. Clones ranked in the top ten supply 14% of the sample.

Inclusion was restricted to participants for whom at least one PBMC sample before ART initiation and at least two post-ART samples were available. Treatment was received in the United States of America by all participants with HIV. Cryopreserved samples of 1-10 million PBMC were thawed and washed before DNA extraction. At the time of the earliest PBMC sample, participants with HIV were aged between roughly 20 and 54 years. Per participant, PBMC samples came from 1-4 timepoints prior to ART initiation and 2-8 timepoints following ART initiation, for a median of 7 samples. Serial HIV viral load, CD4+ T-cell count, ART history and demographic data were obtained for every participant. Using a Qiagen kit on a QIAcube, genomic DNA was extracted from unsorted PBMC, with samples processed in batches of 12. The CDR3 runs 16 residues from the cysteine to the phenylalanine. Only the CDR3 DNA stays, 48 bases, in frame from base 1. Trimming removed 1 base from V and 4 bases from J, leaving 16 bases between the germline ends. CDR1 and CDR2 (SGHDN, FVKESK) derive from the germline V gene.

Here the chain combines TRBV14 and TRBJ1-1; a weak D assignment points to TRBD1 (5 bases agree). The sequence came from a woman aged 45 to 65 with HIV. Specimen: unsorted PBMCs, collected 1.5 years before starting antiretroviral therapy. The CDR3 corresponds to CASSQVRGGFVTEAFF. In nucleotides, the sequence is TGTGCCAGCAGCCAAGTGAGGGGAGGATTTGTCACTGAAGCTTTCTTT.